The present TCR beta chain was sequenced within a study of cytotoxic CD8 clonotypes in ibrutinib-treated CLL. V gave up 10 bases and J gave up 8 bases, with 20 bases separating them. The CDR3 runs to 13 residues. CDR1 and CDR2 (germline): MNHEY, SVGAGI. TCRdb's table, derived via immunoSEQ multiplex PCR, lists solely in-frame clones and lacks some. Of about 25,000 clones in the sample, about two thirds were seen once. The starting material was PBMCs, obtained at disease progression, from a patient treated with ibrutinib. V usage is TRBV6-5 and J usage is TRBJ1-2; TRBD1 might be the D (5 bases). The origin of this receptor is a human donor with chronic lymphocytic leukemia. This CDR3 is CATKGPYARGYTF. CDR3 DNA: TGTGCCACCAAGGGGCCCTACGCGAGAGGCTACACCTTC.